This T cell receptor (beta chain) was obtained from a study of identical twins. V lost 0 bases to trimming and J lost 4 bases; unmatched junction nucleotides: 4. This CDR3 contains 15 residues. Germline V CDR1 and CDR2: SGHRS, YFSETQ. As regards this clonotype: Its antigen is still unknown.

Study-level findings and limits: Carriage of fewer insertions was seen in abundant cord blood beta clonotypes, whereas memory repertoires showed none.

Each CDR3 protein gets one entry after TCRdb re-called the 5' RACE reads with MiXCR. The repertoire holds a few hundred thousand distinct CDR3 sequences, with roughly a tenth as singletons. Healthy Caucasians provided all donations. The sample consisted of memory T cells sorted from blood. The receptor was derived from a man in his fifties or sixties in good health. The chain couples TRBV5-1 to TRBJ2-1; 7 bases line up with TRBD1. The CDR3: CASSLGDRAYNEQFF. DNA for the CDR3: TGCGCCAGCAGCTTGGGAGACAGGGCGTACAATGAGCAGTTCTTC.